This entry describes one T cell receptor beta chain. The V gene's germline CDR1 is SGHNT and CDR2 YENEEA. V shed 5 bases and J shed 9 bases, with 14 bases lying between them. CDR3 size: 13 residues. Libraries were prepared by immunoSEQ multiplex PCR; TCRdb keeps only in-frame clonotypes and omits some of them. Found here are 450,000 to 600,000 clones, 65% to 80% of them singletons; the top ten hold approximately 12%. The sample is drawn from a study of shared clonotypes between healthy human individuals. The clonotype was recovered from a woman in her forties in good health. Some clones in this sample may be carry-over from other donors' samples. The sequenced sample consisted of PBMCs. The chain links TRBV11-3 to TRBJ2-1; D not resolved. In nucleotides, the CDR3 is TGTGCCAGCAGCACAGTGCCCCTCGGTGAGCAGTTCTTC. Translation: CASSTVPLGEQFF.